This TCR beta chain was observed in a study of shared clonotypes between healthy human individuals. The protocol was immunoSEQ multiplex PCR, while the TCRdb copy is restricted to in-frame clones and leaves out a portion. The table shows fewer than 550,000 clones, with 75% to 80% occurring only once. Unsorted material relied on about 100 million PBMCs as the source of genomic DNA. The clonotype comes from a middle-aged woman in good health. Some clones in this sample may be carry-over from other donors' samples. Sequenced: PBMCs.

The CDR3 region is CASSDPTTSGIGGELFF. Here the CDR3 DNA reads TGTGCCAGCAGCGACCCAACCACTAGCGGGATAGGCGGGGAGCTGTTTTTT. The J gene is TRBJ2-2, the V gene TRBV5-4, with 10 bases aligning to TRBD2. Trimming at V came to 4 bases and at J to 7 bases, leaving 13 bases not matched to a gene. CDR3 length: 17 amino acids. Germline V lookup: CDR1 SGHNT, CDR2 YYREEE (reference sequence).